This T cell receptor (beta chain) stems from a study of CD8+ T cells in alopecia areata. Comments on this clone: Its antigen remains unidentified.

Study-wide results and caveats: Lesional tissue from the scalp (especially in alopecia totalis/universalis) showed higher clonality than normal scalp.

Germline assignment: CDR1 MNHEY and CDR2 SMNVEV (reference sequence). This CDR3 region has 14 residues. The V gene lost 3 bases and the J gene lost 4 bases, with 13 bases spanning the gap. Sequencing used cDNA as its template, made by extracting RNA and reverse transcribing it. The assay was immunoSEQ multiplex PCR, and TCRdb's table has in-frame clones only and misses some. The top ten clones hold over 15% of a sample with tens of thousands of clones, around 80% of them seen once. The rearrangement uses TRBV27 and TRBJ2-7; D is possibly TRBD1 or TRBD2 (5 bases each). The TCR sequence derives from a human donor with alopecia areata. Sample: NKG2D-low CD8+ T cells sorted from blood. The CDR3 is CASSFGAVRYEQYF. The CDR3 DNA reads TGTGCCAGCAGTTTCGGGGCTGTCCGTTACGAGCAGTACTTC.